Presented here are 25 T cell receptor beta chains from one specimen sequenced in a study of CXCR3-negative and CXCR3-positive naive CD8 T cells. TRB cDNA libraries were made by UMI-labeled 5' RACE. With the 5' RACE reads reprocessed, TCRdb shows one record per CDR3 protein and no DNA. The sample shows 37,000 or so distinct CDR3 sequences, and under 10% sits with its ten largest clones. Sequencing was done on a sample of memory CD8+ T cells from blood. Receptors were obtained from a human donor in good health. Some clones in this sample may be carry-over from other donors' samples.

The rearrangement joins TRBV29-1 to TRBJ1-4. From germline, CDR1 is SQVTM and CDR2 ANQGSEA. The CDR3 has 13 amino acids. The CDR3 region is CSVRVGSGEKLFF.

The CDR3 here is CASSPRSGQLYEQYF. The rearrangement links TRBV7-9 to TRBJ2-7; no DNA is available, so the TRBD1 call from TCRdb remains unchecked. CDR1 SEHNR and CDR2 FQNEAQ come from the germline V gene (reference sequence). This CDR3 has 15 residues.

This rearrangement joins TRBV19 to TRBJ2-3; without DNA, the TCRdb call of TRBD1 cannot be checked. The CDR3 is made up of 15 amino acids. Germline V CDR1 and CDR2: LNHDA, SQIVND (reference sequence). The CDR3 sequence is CASSLSGTGTDTQYF.

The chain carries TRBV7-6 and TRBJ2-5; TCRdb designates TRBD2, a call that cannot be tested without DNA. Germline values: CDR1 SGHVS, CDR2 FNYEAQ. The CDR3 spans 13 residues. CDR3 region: CASSRTRQETQYF.

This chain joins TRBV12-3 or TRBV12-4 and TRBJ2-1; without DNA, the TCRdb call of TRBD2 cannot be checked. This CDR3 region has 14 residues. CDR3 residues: CASTTSGGYNEQFF.

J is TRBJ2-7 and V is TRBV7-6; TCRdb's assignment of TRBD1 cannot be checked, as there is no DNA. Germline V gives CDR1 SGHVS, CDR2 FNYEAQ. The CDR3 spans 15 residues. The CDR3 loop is CASSSSRDRGFEQYF. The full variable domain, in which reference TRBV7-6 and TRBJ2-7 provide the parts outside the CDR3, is GAGVSQSPRYKVTKRGQDVALRCDPISGHVSLYWYRQALGQGPEFLTYFNYEAQQDKSGLPNDRFSAERPEGSISTLTIQRTEQRDSAMYRCASSSSRDRGFEQYFGPGTRLTVT.

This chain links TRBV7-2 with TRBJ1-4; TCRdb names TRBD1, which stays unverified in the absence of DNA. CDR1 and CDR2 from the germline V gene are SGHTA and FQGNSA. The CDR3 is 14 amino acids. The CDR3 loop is CASSLSGAHEKLFF.

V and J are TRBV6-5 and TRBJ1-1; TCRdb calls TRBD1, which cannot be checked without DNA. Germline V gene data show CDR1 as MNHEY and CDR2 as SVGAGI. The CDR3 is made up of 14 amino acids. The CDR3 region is CASSSDRGNTEAFF.

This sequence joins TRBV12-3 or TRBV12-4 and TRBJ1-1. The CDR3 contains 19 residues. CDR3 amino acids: CASSFFGWHEEGPNTEAFF.

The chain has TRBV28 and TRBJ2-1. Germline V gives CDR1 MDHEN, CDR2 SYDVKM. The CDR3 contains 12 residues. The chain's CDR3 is CASSLDDNEQFF.

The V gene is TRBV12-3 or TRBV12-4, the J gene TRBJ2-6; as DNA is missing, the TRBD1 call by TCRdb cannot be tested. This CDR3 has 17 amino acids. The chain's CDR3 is CASSPGTVFSGANVLTF.

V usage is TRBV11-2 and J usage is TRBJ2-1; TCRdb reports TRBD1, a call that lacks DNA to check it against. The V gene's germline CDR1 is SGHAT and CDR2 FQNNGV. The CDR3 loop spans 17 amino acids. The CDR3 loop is CASSPPGWTHLYNEQFF.

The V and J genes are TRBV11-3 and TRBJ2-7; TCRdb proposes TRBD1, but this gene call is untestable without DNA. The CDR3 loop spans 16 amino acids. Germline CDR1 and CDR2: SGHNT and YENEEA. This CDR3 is CASSSYSGTGDPEQYF.

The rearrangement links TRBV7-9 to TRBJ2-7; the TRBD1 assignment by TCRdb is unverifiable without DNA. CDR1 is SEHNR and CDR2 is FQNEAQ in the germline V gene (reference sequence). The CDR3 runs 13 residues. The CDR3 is CASSLAGGNEQYF.

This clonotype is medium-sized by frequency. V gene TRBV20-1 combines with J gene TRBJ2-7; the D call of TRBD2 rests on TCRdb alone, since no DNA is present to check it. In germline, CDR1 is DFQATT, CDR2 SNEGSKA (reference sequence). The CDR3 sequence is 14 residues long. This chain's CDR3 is CSASKPGPLAEQYF.

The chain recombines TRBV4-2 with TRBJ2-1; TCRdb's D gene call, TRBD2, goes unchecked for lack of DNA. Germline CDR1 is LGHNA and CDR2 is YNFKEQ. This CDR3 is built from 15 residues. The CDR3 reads CASSQDRGGANEQFF.

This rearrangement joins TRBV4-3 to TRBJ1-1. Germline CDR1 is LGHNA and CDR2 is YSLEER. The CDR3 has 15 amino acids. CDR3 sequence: CASSQDPRTNTEAFF.

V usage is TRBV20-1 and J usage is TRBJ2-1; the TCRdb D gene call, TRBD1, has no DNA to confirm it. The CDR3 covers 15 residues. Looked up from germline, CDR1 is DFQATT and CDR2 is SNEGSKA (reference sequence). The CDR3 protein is CSAATGGSSYNEQFF.

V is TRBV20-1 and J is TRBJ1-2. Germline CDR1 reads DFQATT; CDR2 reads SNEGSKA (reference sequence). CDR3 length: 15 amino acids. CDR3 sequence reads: CSARITDAANYGYTF.

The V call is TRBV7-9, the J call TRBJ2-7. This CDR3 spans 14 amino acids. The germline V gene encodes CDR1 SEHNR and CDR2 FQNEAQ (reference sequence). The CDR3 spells CASSSIRSSYEQYF.

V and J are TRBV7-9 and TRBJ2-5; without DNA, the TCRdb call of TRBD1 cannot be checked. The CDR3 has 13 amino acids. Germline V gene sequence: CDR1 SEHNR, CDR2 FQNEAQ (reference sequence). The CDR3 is CASRPRGLETQYF.

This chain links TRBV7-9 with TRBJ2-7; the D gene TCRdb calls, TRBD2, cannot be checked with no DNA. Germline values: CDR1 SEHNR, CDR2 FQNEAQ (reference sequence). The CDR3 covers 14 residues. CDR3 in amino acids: CASSLEREAYEQYF.

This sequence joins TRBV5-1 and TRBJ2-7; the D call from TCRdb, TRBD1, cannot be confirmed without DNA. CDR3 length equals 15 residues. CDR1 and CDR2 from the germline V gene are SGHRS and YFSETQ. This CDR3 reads CASSQTGTGTYEQYF. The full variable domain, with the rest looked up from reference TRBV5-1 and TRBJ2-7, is KAGVTQTPRYLIKTRGQQVTLSCSPISGHRSVSWYQQTPGQGLQFLFEYFSETQRNKGNFPGRFSGRQFSNSRSEMNVSTLELGDSALYLCASSQTGTGTYEQYFGPGTRLTVT.

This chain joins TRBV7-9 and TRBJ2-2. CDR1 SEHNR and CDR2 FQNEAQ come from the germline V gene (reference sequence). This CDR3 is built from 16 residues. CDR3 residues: CASSLELRSNTGELFF.

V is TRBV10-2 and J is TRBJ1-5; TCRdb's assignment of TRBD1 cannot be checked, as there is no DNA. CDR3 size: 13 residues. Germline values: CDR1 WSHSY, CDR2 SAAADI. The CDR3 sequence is CASSPGLVQPQHF.